This is a list of T cell receptor beta chains from one sample in a study of CD8 T cells in ankylosing spondylitis. TCRdb reprocessed the 5' RACE reads with MiXCR, giving one entry per CDR3 protein. The sample includes about 160,000 distinct CDR3 sequences, around 20% seen only once; the top ten take approximately 7.8%. Sequenced sample: blood, either unsorted or a sorted T cell fraction (not recorded which). All receptors come from a male donor with ankylosing spondylitis or in good health (not recorded which). Each CDR3 is given with its conserved first and last residue. The D gene is left open where the match is weak.

.	TRBV20-1	TRBJ2-3	CSARHSPDTQYF
.	TRBV28	TRBJ2-7	CASSLIHGVREQYF
.	TRBV27	TRBJ1-6	CASSFSTDTYNSPLHF
.	TRBV5-1	TRBJ1-1	CASSFGENTEAFF
.	TRBV4-1	TRBJ2-7	CASSQREGYYEQYF
.	TRBV5-6	TRBJ2-5	CASSFASEETQYF
.	TRBV5-1	TRBJ2-1	CASSLAASINEQFF
.	TRBV6-1	TRBJ1-2	CASRETEAYGYTF
.	TRBV28	TRBJ2-1	CASRPGPLSYNEQFF
.	TRBV5-1	TRBJ2-1	CASSFGTGVADEQFF
TRBD1	TRBV5-1	TRBJ2-1	CASSPRQGRDEQFF
.	TRBV7-6	TRBJ1-5	CASSLGASFNQPQHF
.	TRBV3-1	TRBJ1-1	CASSLGARVRAFF
TRBD2	TRBV28	TRBJ2-2	CASRGLAGGYRNTGELFF
.	TRBV18	TRBJ1-1	CASSSQANTEAFF
.	TRBV20-1	TRBJ1-6	CSARAPGVSPLHF